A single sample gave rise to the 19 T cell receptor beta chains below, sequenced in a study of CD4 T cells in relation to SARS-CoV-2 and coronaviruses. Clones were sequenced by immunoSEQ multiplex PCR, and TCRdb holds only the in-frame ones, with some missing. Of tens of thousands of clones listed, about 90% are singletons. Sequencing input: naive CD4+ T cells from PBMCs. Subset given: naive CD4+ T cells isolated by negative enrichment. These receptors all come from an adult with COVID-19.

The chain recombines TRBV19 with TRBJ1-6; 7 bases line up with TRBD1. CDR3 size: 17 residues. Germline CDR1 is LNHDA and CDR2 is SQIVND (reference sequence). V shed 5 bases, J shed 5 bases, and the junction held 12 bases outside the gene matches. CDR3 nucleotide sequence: TGTGCCAGTAGTGTAACCGGGACAGTGCAAGATAATTCACCCCTCCACTTT. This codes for CASSVTGTVQDNSPLHF.

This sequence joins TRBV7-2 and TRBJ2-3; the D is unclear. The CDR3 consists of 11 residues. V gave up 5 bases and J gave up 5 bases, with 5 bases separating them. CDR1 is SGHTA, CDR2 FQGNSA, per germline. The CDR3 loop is CASSVGDTQYF. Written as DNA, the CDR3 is TGTGCCAGCAGCGTCGGAGATACGCAGTATTTT.

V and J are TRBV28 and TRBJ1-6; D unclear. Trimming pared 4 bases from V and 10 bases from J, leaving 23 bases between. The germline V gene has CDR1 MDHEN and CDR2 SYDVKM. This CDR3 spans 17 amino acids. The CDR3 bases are TGTGCCAGCAGTTCGTCTCCTTCAGGCAGACTGGACTCACCCCTCCACTTT. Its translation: CASSSSPSGRLDSPLHF.

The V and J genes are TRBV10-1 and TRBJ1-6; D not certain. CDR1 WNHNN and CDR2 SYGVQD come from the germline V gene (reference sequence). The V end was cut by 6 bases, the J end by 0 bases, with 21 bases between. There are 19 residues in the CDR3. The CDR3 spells CASSALRERKSSYNSPLHF. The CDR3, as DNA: TGCGCCAGCAGCGCCCTCCGTGAGAGAAAAAGCTCCTATAATTCACCCCTCCACTTT.

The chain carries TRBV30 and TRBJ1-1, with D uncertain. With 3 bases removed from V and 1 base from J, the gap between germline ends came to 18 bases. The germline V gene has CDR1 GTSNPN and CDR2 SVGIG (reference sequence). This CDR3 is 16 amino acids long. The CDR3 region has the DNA TGTGCCTGGAGCCCTCCCCCCACATCCCCGAACACTGAAGCTTTCTTT. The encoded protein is CAWSPPPTSPNTEAFF. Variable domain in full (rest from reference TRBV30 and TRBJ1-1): SQTIHQWPATLVQPVGSPLSLECTVEGTSNPNLYWYRQAAGRGLQLLFYSVGIGQISSEVPQNLSASRPQDRQFILSSKKLLLSDSGFYLCAWSPPPTSPNTEAFFGQGTRLTVV.

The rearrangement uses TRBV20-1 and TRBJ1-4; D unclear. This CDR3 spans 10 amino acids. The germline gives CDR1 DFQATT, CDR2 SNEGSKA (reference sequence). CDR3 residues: CPERNEKLFF. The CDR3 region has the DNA TGCCCTGAGAGGAATGAAAAACTGTTTTTT.

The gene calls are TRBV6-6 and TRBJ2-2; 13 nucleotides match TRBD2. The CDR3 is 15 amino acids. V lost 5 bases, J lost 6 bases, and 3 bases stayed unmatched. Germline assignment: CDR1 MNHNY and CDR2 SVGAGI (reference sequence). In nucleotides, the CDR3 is TGTGCCAGCAGTCTAGGACTAGCGGGAGCCGGGGAGCTGTTTTTT. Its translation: CASSLGLAGAGELFF.

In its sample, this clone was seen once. CDR3: CASSEVTSGRGAYEQYF. CDR3 nucleotides: TGCGCCAGCAGTGAAGTAACTAGCGGGAGGGGCGCCTACGAGCAGTACTTC. The V and J genes are TRBV10-2 and TRBJ2-7; 13 positions match TRBD2. The CDR3 runs 17 residues. V was pared by 3 bases and J by 2 bases, with 7 bases of the junction left unmatched. The germline V gene encodes CDR1 WSHSY and CDR2 SAAADI.

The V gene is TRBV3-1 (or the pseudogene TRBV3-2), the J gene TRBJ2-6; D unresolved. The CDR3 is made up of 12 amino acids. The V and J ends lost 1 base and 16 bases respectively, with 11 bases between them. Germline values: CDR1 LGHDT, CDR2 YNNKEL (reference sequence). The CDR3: CASSQGPDELTF. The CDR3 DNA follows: TGTGCCAGCAGCCAAGGCCCCGACGAACTGACTTTC.

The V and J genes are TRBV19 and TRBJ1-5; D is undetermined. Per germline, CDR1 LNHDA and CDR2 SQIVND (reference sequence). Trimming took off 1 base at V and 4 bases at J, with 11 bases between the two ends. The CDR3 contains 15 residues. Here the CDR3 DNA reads TGTGCCAGTAGTATAGTGGGCCAGAGTAATCAGCCCCAGCATTTT. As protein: CASSIVGQSNQPQHF. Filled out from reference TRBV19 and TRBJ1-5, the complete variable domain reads DGGITQSPKYLFRKEGQNVTLSCEQNLNHDAMYWYRQDPGQGLRLIYYSQIVNDFQKGDIAEGYSVSREKKESFPLTVTSAQKNPTAFYLCASSIVGQSNQPQHFGDGTRLSIL.

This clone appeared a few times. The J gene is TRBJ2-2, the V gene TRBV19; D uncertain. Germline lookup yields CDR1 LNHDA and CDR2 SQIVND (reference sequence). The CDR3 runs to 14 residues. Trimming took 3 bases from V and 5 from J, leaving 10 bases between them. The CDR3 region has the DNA TGTGCCAGTAGTATGGGTAGATTTACCGGGGAGCTGTTTTTT. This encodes CASSMGRFTGELFF. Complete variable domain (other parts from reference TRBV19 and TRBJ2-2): DGGITQSPKYLFRKEGQNVTLSCEQNLNHDAMYWYRQDPGQGLRLIYYSQIVNDFQKGDIAEGYSVSREKKESFPLTVTSAQKNPTAFYLCASSMGRFTGELFFGEGSRLTVL.

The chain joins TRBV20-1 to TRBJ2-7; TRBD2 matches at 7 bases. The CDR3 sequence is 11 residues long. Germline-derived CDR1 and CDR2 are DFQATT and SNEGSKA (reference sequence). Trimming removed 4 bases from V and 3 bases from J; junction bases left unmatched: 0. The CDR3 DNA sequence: TGCAGTGCTACGGGAGGCTACGAGCAGTACTTC. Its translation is CSATGGYEQYF.

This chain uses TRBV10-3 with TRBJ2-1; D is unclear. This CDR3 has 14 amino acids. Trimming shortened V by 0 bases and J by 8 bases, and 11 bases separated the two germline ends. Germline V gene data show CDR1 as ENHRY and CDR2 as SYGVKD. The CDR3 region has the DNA TGTGCCATCAGTGAGTCCTCGAAAGGCGATGAGCAGTTCTTC. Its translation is CAISESSKGDEQFF.

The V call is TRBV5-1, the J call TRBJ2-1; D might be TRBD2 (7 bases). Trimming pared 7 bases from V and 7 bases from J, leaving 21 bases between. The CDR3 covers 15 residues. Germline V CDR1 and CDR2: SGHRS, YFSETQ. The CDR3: CASQRVAGAKNEQFF. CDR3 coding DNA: TGCGCCAGCCAAAGAGTGGCGGGGGCTAAGAATGAGCAGTTCTTC.

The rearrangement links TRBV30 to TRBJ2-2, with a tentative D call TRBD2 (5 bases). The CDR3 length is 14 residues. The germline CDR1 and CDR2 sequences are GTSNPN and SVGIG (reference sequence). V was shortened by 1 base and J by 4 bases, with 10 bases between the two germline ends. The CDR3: CAWSAGLLTGELFF. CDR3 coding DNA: TGTGCCTGGAGTGCCGGACTCCTCACCGGGGAGCTGTTTTTT.

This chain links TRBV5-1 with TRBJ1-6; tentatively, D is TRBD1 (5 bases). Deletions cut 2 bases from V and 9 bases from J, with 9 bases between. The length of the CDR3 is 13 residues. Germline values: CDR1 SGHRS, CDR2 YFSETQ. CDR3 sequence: CASSFTQGSPLHF. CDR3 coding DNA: TGCGCCAGCAGCTTCACCCAGGGTTCACCCCTCCACTTT.

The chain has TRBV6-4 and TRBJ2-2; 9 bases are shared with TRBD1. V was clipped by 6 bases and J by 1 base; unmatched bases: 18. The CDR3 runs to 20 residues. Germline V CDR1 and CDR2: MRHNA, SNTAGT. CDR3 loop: CASRGTGTLFATQNTGELFF. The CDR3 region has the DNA TGTGCCAGCAGAGGGACAGGGACGTTATTTGCCACACAGAACACCGGGGAGCTGTTTTTT.

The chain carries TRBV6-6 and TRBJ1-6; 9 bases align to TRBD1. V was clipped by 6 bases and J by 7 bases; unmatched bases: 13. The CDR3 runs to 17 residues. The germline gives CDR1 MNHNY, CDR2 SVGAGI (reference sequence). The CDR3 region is CASSRRQGGMENSPLHF. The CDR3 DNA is TGTGCCAGCAGCCGAAGACAGGGGGGCATGGAGAATTCACCCCTCCACTTT.

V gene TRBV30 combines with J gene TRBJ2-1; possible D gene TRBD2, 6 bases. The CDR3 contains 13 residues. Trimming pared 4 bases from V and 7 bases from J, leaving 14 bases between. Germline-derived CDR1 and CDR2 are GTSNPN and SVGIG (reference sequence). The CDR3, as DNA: TGTGCCTGGATCCCGGGACTCGCAAATGAGCAGTTCTTC. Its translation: CAWIPGLANEQFF. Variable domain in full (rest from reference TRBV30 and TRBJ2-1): SQTIHQWPATLVQPVGSPLSLECTVEGTSNPNLYWYRQAAGRGLQLLFYSVGIGQISSEVPQNLSASRPQDRQFILSSKKLLLSDSGFYLCAWIPGLANEQFFGPGTRLTVL.